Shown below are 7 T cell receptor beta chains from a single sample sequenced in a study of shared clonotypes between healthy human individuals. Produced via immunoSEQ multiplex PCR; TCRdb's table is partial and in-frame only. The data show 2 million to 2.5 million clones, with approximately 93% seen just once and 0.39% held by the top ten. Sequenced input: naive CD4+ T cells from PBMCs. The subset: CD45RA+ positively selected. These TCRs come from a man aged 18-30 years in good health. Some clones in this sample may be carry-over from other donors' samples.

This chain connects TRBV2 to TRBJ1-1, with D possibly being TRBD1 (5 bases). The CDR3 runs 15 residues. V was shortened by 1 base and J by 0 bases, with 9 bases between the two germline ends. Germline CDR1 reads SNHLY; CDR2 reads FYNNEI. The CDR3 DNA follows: TGTGCCAGCAGTGAAGGGTCAGGGATGAACACTGAAGCTTTCTTT. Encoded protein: CASSEGSGMNTEAFF. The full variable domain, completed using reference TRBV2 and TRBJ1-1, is EPEVTQTPSHQVTQMGQEVILRCVPISNHLYFYWYRQILGQKVEFLVSFYNNEISEKSEIFDDQFSVERPDGSNFTLKIRSTKLEDSAMYFCASSEGSGMNTEAFFGQGTRLTVV.

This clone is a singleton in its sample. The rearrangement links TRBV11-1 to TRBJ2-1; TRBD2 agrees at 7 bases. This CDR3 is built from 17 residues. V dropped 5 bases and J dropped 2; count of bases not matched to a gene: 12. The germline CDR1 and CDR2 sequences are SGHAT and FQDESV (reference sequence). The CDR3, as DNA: TGTGCCAGCAGCCCACGGGCACGGGAGGACCCCTACAATGAGCAGTTCTTC. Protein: CASSPRAREDPYNEQFF.

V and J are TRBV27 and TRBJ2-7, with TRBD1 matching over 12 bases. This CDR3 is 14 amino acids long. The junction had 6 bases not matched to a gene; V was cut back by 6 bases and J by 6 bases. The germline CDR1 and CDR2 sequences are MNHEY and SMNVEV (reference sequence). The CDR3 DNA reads TGTGCCAGCAGAGGGGACAGGGGGCTTTTCGAGCAGTACTTC. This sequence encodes CASRGDRGLFEQYF.

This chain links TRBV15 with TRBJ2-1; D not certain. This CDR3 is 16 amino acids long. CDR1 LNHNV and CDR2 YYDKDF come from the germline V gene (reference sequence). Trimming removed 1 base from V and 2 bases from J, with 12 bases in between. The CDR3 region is CATSRGGRVTYNEQFF. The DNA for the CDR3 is TGTGCCACCAGCAGAGGGGGAAGGGTGACCTACAATGAGCAGTTCTTC.

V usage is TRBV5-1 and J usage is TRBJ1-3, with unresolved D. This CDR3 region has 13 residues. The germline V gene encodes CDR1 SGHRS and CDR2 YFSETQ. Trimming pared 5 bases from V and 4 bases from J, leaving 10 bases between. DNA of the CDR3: TGCGCCAGCAGTGAAGGCGAGGGAAACACCATATATTTT. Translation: CASSEGEGNTIYF.

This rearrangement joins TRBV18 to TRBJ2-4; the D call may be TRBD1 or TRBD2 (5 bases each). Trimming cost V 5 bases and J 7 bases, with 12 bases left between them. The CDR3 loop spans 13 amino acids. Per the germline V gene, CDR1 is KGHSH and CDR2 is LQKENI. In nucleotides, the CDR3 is TGTGCCAGCTCAGGTTCCGAGGGGAACATTCAGTACTTC. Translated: CASSGSEGNIQYF.

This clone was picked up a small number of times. In DNA form, the CDR3 reads TGTGCCAGCAGCTCACAGACCTTGAACACTGAAGCTTTCTTT. It specifies CASSSQTLNTEAFF. The chain recombines TRBV7-6 with TRBJ1-1; D ambiguous. The germline V and J ends were trimmed by 4 bases and 0 bases, with 9 bases remaining between them. CDR1 is SGHVS, CDR2 FNYEAQ, per germline. The CDR3 spans 14 residues. Based on the CDR3 plus reference TRBV7-6 and TRBJ1-1, the full variable domain is GAGVSQSPRYKVTKRGQDVALRCDPISGHVSLYWYRQALGQGPEFLTYFNYEAQQDKSGLPNDRFSAERPEGSISTLTIQRTEQRDSAMYRCASSSQTLNTEAFFGQGTRLTVV.